This T cell receptor (beta chain) appears in the sequencing data of a study of T-cell memory formation after mild COVID-19. Overall study context: Most TCR clusters belonged to a single donor.

With regard to this clonotype: Its antigen remains unknown.

Employing constant-segment primers, 5'RACE generated TCR alpha and TCR beta cDNA libraries bearing sample barcodes and UMIs. TCRdb fed the 5' RACE reads into MiXCR, producing one record per CDR3 protein. The data hold some 440,000 distinct CDR3 sequences, with roughly 25% observed a single time. CDR3 length equals 15 residues. The V gene's germline CDR1 is SGHRS and CDR2 YFSETQ. V was clipped by 4 bases and J by 4 bases; unmatched bases: 7. Study observations and caveats: The study detected some responding clones in pre-infection memory, suggesting cross-reactive memory joined. For contracting clones, CD4+ ones sat mainly in CM and EM, CD8+ in EMRA.

The chain has TRBV5-1 and TRBJ2-1; TRBD1 agrees at 8 bases. This clonotype was obtained from an adult woman who had mild COVID-19 (a few samples of this study predate the infection). Cell type and time point are not known. The sample was PBMCs or a T cell subset sorted from them (not recorded which). In nucleotides, the CDR3 is TGCGCCAGCAGCGGGGACAGGATATCTTACAATGAGCAGTTCTTC. It encodes CASSGDRISYNEQFF.